These 15 T cell receptor beta chains were all obtained from the same sample, sequenced in a study of control samples from healthy donors and cancer patients. Data came from immunoSEQ multiplex PCR; TCRdb stores just in-frame clones and leaves some out. The table includes over 150,000 clones, approximately 94% detected once. The sample taken for sequencing was PBMCs. Every receptor here comes from a man aged 55 to 70 with colorectal cancer.

With respect to this clone: Other DNA sequences within the sample encode an identical CDR3. The chain uses TRBV28 and TRBJ1-2, with TRBD1 matching 7 bases. Trimming took 3 bases from V and 4 from J; bases not matched to a gene: 5. CDR1 and CDR2 from the germline V gene are MDHEN and SYDVKM. The CDR3 is 14 amino acids. For the CDR3, the DNA is TGTGCCAGCAGTTTGGGGCAGGGGGGCTATGGCTACACCTTC. Its translation: CASSLGQGGYGYTF.

The rearrangement uses TRBV29-1 and TRBJ2-7, with TRBD1 matching over 8 bases. Germline V CDR1 and CDR2: SQVTM, ANQGSEA. V lost 7 bases, J lost 3 bases, and 8 bases stayed unmatched. The CDR3 extends over 13 amino acids. In DNA, the CDR3 is TGCAGCGCTGCCCCGGACAGGGACTACGAGCAGTACTTC. Translation: CSAAPDRDYEQYF.

The DNA for the CDR3 is TGTGCCAGCAGTGAAGCGCCTGCAGGGAGGAAATTCTCCTACGAGCAGTACTTC. The encoded protein is CASSEAPAGRKFSYEQYF. The J gene is TRBJ2-7, the V gene TRBV6-1; a possible D gene is TRBD2 (6 bases). Germline V gives CDR1 MNHNS, CDR2 SASEGT. The CDR3 runs 18 residues. Trimming took 0 bases from V and 0 from J, leaving 18 bases between them.

The chain combines TRBV6-5 with TRBJ1-1, with D maybe TRBD1 (5 bases). The V end was cut by 4 bases, the J end by 4 bases, with 7 bases between. Germline V CDR1 and CDR2: MNHEY, SVGAGI. CDR3 size: 12 residues. The CDR3 DNA sequence: TGTGCCAGCAGTTCAGGGTTCACTGAAGCTTTCTTT. Encoded protein: CASSSGFTEAFF.

The V gene is TRBV21-1, the J gene TRBJ1-2; the listed D gene, TRBD1, was not tested against the DNA. TRBV21-1 is shown as a pseudogene. This CDR3 comprises 13 residues. The CDR3 DNA is TGTGCCAGCAATGACAGGGGGGGCTATGGCTACACCTTC. It encodes CASNDRGGYGYTF.

J is TRBJ2-5 and V is TRBV5-1; D might be TRBD1 (5 bases). Trimming took off 4 bases at V and 5 bases at J, with 18 bases between the two ends. The CDR3 has 15 amino acids. Germline V gene lookup returns CDR1 SGHRS and CDR2 YFSETQ. This CDR3 reads CASSRTGPSGETQYF. CDR3 nucleotide sequence: TGCGCCAGCAGCAGAACCGGGCCCTCAGGGGAGACCCAGTACTTC. Filled out from reference TRBV5-1 and TRBJ2-5, the complete variable domain reads KAGVTQTPRYLIKTRGQQVTLSCSPISGHRSVSWYQQTPGQGLQFLFEYFSETQRNKGNFPGRFSGRQFSNSRSEMNVSTLELGDSALYLCASSRTGPSGETQYFGPGTRLLVL.

J is TRBJ1-4 and V is TRBV19; 9 nucleotides line up with TRBD1. Germline assignment: CDR1 LNHDA and CDR2 SQIVND (reference sequence). J gave up 5 bases and V 8 bases, and 12 bases lay outside the gene matches. There are 16 residues in the CDR3. CDR3 amino acids: CASRSQQGARNEKLFF. The CDR3 nucleotides read TGTGCCAGTCGATCCCAACAGGGGGCCCGGAATGAAAAACTGTTTTTT.

The V call is TRBV19, the J call TRBJ2-5, with D hard to call. CDR1 and CDR2 (germline): LNHDA, SQIVND (reference sequence). This CDR3 is built from 14 residues. Trimming removed 3 bases at V and 2 bases at J, with 10 bases between. This chain's CDR3 is CASSISTTQETQYF. CDR3 nucleotide sequence: TGTGCCAGTAGTATCTCCACGACTCAAGAGACCCAGTACTTC.

This clone was observed a single time. This chain uses TRBV10-2 with TRBJ2-7; perhaps TRBD1 as D (5 bases). The germline V gene encodes CDR1 WSHSY and CDR2 SAAADI. The V end lost 0 bases, the J end lost 1 base, and 10 bases lay between the germline ends. The CDR3 extends over 15 amino acids. In nucleotides, the CDR3 is TGCGCCAGCAGTGAGTCCAGGGTCCAATCCTACGAGCAGTACTTC. Protein: CASSESRVQSYEQYF.

CDR3 DNA sequence: TGTGCCAGCAGTTTCGACAGGGGACCCTACGAGCAGTACTTC. Encoded protein: CASSFDRGPYEQYF. This chain links TRBV27 with TRBJ2-7; TRBD1 agrees at 8 bases. The CDR3 loop spans 14 amino acids. V lost 3 bases, J lost 2 bases, and 3 bases stayed unmatched. From germline, CDR1 is MNHEY and CDR2 SMNVEV (reference sequence).

V usage is TRBV23-1 and J usage is TRBJ2-2; the D is unclear. Being an ORF, TRBV23-1 has a function that is uncertain. Trimming shortened V by 0 bases and J by 3 bases, and 5 bases separated the two germline ends. The CDR3 sequence is 14 residues long. In nucleotides, the CDR3 is TGCGCCAGCAGTCAATCTTGGGACACCGGGGAGCTGTTTTTT. Protein: CASSQSWDTGELFF.

This clone was found a few times. The CDR3 protein is CASSTGLAGYEQYF. DNA for the CDR3: TGTGCCAGCAGCACGGGACTAGCGGGCTACGAGCAGTACTTC. The chain uses TRBV13 and TRBJ2-7; the match to TRBD2 covers 12 bases. The trim removed 5 bases at V and 3 bases at J, leaving 2 bases unmatched. This CDR3 region has 14 residues. Per the germline V gene, CDR1 is PRHDT and CDR2 is FYEKMQ (reference sequence).

The sample holds one count of this clone. This sequence joins TRBV19 and TRBJ1-6, with a weak D call TRBD1 (5 bases). CDR3 length: 14 residues. Trimming took 3 bases from V and 11 from J, leaving 14 bases between them. Germline V gene data show CDR1 as LNHDA and CDR2 as SQIVND (reference sequence). The CDR3 sequence is CASSISRVEAPLHF. The CDR3 DNA follows: TGTGCCAGTAGTATCAGCAGGGTGGAGGCACCCCTCCACTTT.

V is TRBV19 and J is TRBJ1-5, with D possibly being TRBD1 (6 bases). V was cut by 5 bases and J by 0 bases, with 17 bases left in between. In germline, CDR1 is LNHDA, CDR2 SQIVND (reference sequence). The CDR3 extends over 17 amino acids. The CDR3 DNA is TGTGCCAGTAGTCCTAACGTACAGGGACTTAGCAATCAGCCCCAGCATTTT. It translates to CASSPNVQGLSNQPQHF.

This clone was seen more than once but under ten times. The chain links TRBV10-3 to TRBJ1-2, with TRBD1 as a possible D gene (6 bases). Germline V lookup: CDR1 ENHRY, CDR2 SYGVKD. The CDR3 is 14 amino acids. The V end was cut by 3 bases, the J end by 3 bases, with 11 bases between. CDR3 loop: CAISDRGTDYGYTF. CDR3 bases: TGTGCCATCAGTGACAGGGGCACGGACTATGGCTACACCTTC.